This T cell receptor beta chain originates from a study of shared clonotypes between healthy human individuals. Across the study: Contributing individuals were a couple of females and three males aged 18 to 49.

Study results and caveats: The authors sampled blood alone, and tissue repertoires likely differ.

Sequencing was performed with immunoSEQ multiplex PCR; in TCRdb, only in-frame clones are kept and a portion is missing. The sample lists a few million clones; approximately 94% were seen once. Germline V lookup: CDR1 MNHEY, CDR2 SVGAGI. J lost 3 bases, V lost 4 bases, and 5 bases had no gene match. CDR3 length equals 14 residues. In regard to this clone: Antigen unknown.

The chain is built from TRBV6-5 and TRBJ1-1; TRBD1 matches 7 bases. The receptor comes from a man between 18 and 35 years old in good health. Sequenced sample: naive CD4+ T cells sorted from blood. This sample's subset: CD45RA+ positively selected. The CDR3 is CASSFQGGYTEAFF. CDR3 in DNA: TGTGCCAGCAGTTTCCAGGGGGGATACACTGAAGCTTTCTTT.